A selection of T cell receptor beta chains follows, all from one sample in a study of blood T cell repertoires in COVID-19. Sequencing was performed with immunoSEQ multiplex PCR; in TCRdb, only in-frame clones are kept and a portion is missing. The sample holds some 120,000 clones, 70% to 90% seen once. The source material was peripheral blood. These receptors were collected from a man aged 25-40 years with acute or convalescent COVID-19. CDR3s include the opening cysteine and the closing phenylalanine or tryptophan. The D gene is left open where the match is weak. Not every row has a clone size; where given, it reads once, few, many or a size class.

>TRBV6-2/TRBV6-3|TRBD2|TRBJ2-1|few|19
TGTGCCAGCAGTTCCAGGGTCCGGACTAGCGGGGGCTCATACAATGAGCAGTTCTTC
CASSSRVRTSGGSYNEQFF
>TRBV5-3|TRBD2|TRBJ2-2|NA|18
TGTGCCAGAAGCTTGGTGCGAGCGGGGGCCCCGGGCACCGGGGAGCTGTTTTTT
CARSLVRAGAPGTGELFF
>TRBV5-4|NA|TRBJ1-1|NA|15
TGTGCCAGCAGCAAAACTCAGGGAAGGGCAACTGAAGCTTTCTTT
CASSKTQGRATEAFF
>TRBV3-1/TRBV3-2|TRBD2|TRBJ2-1|NA|17
TGTGCCAGCAGCCAACTAAGGTGGGAGCGGGGTTACAATGAGCAGTTCTTC
CASSQLRWERGYNEQFF
>TRBV7-2|TRBD1|TRBJ1-2|NA|13
TGTGCCAGCAGCGAGCAGGGGGTTGGTGGCTACACCTTC
CASSEQGVGGYTF
>TRBV28|TRBD1|TRBJ1-2|NA|19
TGTGCCAGCAGTATCACTTCCGGGACAGGGGGGGCAAGTTTGTATGGCTACACCTTC
CASSITSGTGGASLYGYTF
>TRBV30|TRBD1|TRBJ1-5|few|16
TGTGCCTGGAGTGGCAAACAGGGGTTCGGAAATCAGCCCCAGCATTTT
CAWSGKQGFGNQPQHF
>TRBV9|TRBD2|TRBJ2-2|few|17
TGTGCCAGCAGCTCCGGGACTAGCGGGTTACTCGCCGGGGAGCTGTTTTTT
CASSSGTSGLLAGELFF
>TRBV3-1/TRBV3-2|TRBD1|TRBJ2-7|NA|14
TGTGCCAGCAGCCAACACGACAGGGGCAACGAGCAGTACTTC
CASSQHDRGNEQYF
>TRBV11-2|TRBD2|TRBJ2-3|NA|18
TGTGCCAGCAGCAGGCTAGCGGGATGGGGTAGGACCACAGATACGCAGTATTTT
CASSRLAGWGRTTDTQYF
>TRBV19|TRBD1|TRBJ1-6|NA|16
TGTGCCAGTAGTATGACAGGGGGCAATCTCCAATCACCCCTCCACTTT
CASSMTGGNLQSPLHF
>TRBV10-3|TRBD1|TRBJ1-2|NA|15
TGTGCCATCAGTAACACCGGGACAGGGGGGTATGGCTACACCTTC
CAISNTGTGGYGYTF
>TRBV6-1|TRBD1|TRBJ1-4|NA|17
TGTGCCAGCAGTGACCCGGGACAGGGTGCAACTAATGAAAAACTGTTTTTT
CASSDPGQGATNEKLFF